This T cell receptor (beta chain) was recovered during a study of T cells after posttransplantation cyclophosphamide. Points from the study as a whole: Donor CD8+ memory clones often dominated recipient blood repertoires at later times. TRB overlap between skin or GI tissue T cells and blood was limited. Recipient CMV seropositivity and CMV reactivation strongly tracked TRB clonality.

Libraries were prepared by immunoSEQ multiplex PCR; TCRdb keeps only in-frame clonotypes and omits some of them. The sample counts some 17,000 clones, none seen once; the ten largest own around 0.56%. CDR1 and CDR2 (germline): MDHEN, SYDVKM. The CDR3 is made up of 16 amino acids. Trimming removed 3 bases from V and 2 bases from J; junction bases left unmatched: 10. This clone was seen ten or more times. Its specificity is not known. Busulfan-fludarabine conditioning, marrow transplant, and cyclophosphamide on days +3 and +4 were administered. The clonotype was recovered from a female patient in her 30s who received an allogeneic stem cell transplant from a related donor, was CMV-positive, and had no GVHD. Some T cells may be transferred from the graft donor. The sequencing here drew on PBMCs, taken after allogeneic stem cell transplant with posttransplant cyclophosphamide. This sequence joins TRBV28 and TRBJ2-7; 7 bases align to TRBD2. The CDR3 sequence: CASSFPLSGLPYEQYF. DNA of the CDR3: TGTGCCAGCAGTTTCCCCCTTAGCGGGCTACCCTACGAGCAGTACTTC.